This TCR beta chain was sequenced for a study of cytomegalovirus exposure and HLA in healthy donors. The data were produced by immunoSEQ multiplex PCR, yet TCRdb's version contains in-frame clones alone and is incomplete. The table has 250,000 to 400,000 clones, roughly 88% seen once. The CDR3 is 13 residues long. The V and J ends lost 4 bases and 2 bases respectively, with 7 bases between them. CDR1 SGHNT and CDR2 YYREEE come from the germline V gene (reference sequence). Whole-study findings and limits: In vitro work confirmed that three CMV-associated chains recognize CMV antigens.

Comments on this clone: As yet, its antigen is unknown.

What was sequenced was PBMCs. V gene TRBV5-4 combines with J gene TRBJ1-5; D is uncertain. This clonotype was sampled from a man aged 25 to 45 in good health and CMV-seronegative. In DNA form, the CDR3 reads TGTGCCAGCAGCGATCAGGGCAATCAGCCCCAGCATTTT. Translating gives CASSDQGNQPQHF. Complete variable domain (other parts from reference TRBV5-4 and TRBJ1-5): ETGVTQSPTHLIKTRGQQVTLRCSSQSGHNTVSWYQQALGQGPQFIFQYYREEENGRGNFPPRFSGLQFPNYSSELNVNALELDDSALYLCASSDQGNQPQHFGDGTRLSIL.